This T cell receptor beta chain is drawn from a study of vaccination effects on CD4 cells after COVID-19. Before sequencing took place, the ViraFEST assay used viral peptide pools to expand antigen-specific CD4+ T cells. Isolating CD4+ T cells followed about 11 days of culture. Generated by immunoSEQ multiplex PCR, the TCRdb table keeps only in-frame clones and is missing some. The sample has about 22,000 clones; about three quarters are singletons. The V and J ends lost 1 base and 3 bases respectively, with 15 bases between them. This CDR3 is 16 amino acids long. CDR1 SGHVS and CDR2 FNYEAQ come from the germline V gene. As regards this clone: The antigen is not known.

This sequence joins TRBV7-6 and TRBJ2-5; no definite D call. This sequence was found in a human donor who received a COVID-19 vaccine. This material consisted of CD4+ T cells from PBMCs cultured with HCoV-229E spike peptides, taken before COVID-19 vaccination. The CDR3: CASSLGFWPSKETQYF. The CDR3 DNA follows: TGTGCCAGCAGCTTAGGGTTTTGGCCATCAAAAGAGACCCAGTACTTC.